In this sample, the clone carrying this T cell receptor (beta chain) turned up a few times. What it recognizes is unknown. The study recruited healthy Caucasian donors from Russia who were aged about 6 to 95. CDR3 length equals 15 residues. Trimming removed 0 bases from V and 2 bases from J, with 8 bases in between. CDR1 and CDR2 from the germline V gene are SGHRS and YFSETQ. This sample is drawn from a study of blood T cells in healthy people across ages. The study's findings and limits: A roughly linear age-dependent decrease characterized TCR beta diversity per million T cells. Long-lived donors had more naive CD4+ cells and higher diversity than aged donors.

Using a J-beta primer mix together with a sample-barcoded 5' primer, a second PCR was run for about 6 to 12 cycles. The authors tagged each cDNA molecule using a template-switch adaptor with 12 random nucleotides. TCRdb independently ran MiXCR on the 5' RACE reads; one entry per CDR3 protein. This sample yields about 1.1 million distinct CDR3 sequences, of which under 40% are seen a single time; around 13% belongs to the top ten. The receptor comes from a man between 18 and 29 years old in good health. The chain combines TRBV5-1 with TRBJ1-4, with D unclear. Sample: blood. In DNA, the CDR3 is TGCGCCAGCAGCTTGGCAATGGCTACTAATGAAAAACTGTTTTTT. Its translation: CASSLAMATNEKLFF.